The clone carrying this TCR beta chain showed up just a few times. Its target is not known. For the second PCR, which ran for 7 to 11 cycles, a sample-barcoded 5' primer and a J-beta primer mix were used. TCRdb re-called the 5' RACE reads with MiXCR, one entry per CDR3 protein. The data contain some 800,000 distinct CDR3 sequences, around 25% of them singletons. Researchers isolated at least 6 million PBMCs per sample. This sample was included in a study of blood T cells in healthy people across ages. Whole-study findings and limits: Measured against age, TCR beta diversity per million T cells decreased in a roughly linear manner. PBMCs were not sorted, which prevented a conclusive comparison of naive versus antigen-experienced cells.

V was shortened by 2 bases and J by 7 bases, with 6 bases between the two germline ends. The length of the CDR3 is 13 residues. The same specimen was also included in a second study, on T cells of mothers and their children.

Sequencing was carried out using blood. The chain recombines TRBV12-3 or TRBV12-4 with TRBJ1-6; the D is unclear. This clonotype was sampled from a boy younger than 18 in good health. In DNA form, the CDR3 reads TGTGCCAGCAGTTTATGGGCCAATTCACCCCTCCACTTT. Translation: CASSLWANSPLHF.